The entry that follows covers one TCR beta chain sequence. Its antigen remains unknown. This CDR3 is also generated by other DNA sequences in the sample. The data originate from a study of T cell responses to AZD1222 COVID-19 vaccine. General study points: Clonal diversity was possibly underestimated; the donors were predominantly white British and more often female. None of the repertoires were sampled until the peak T cell response had passed.

The CDR3 loop spans 11 amino acids. Germline CDR1 reads SEHNR; CDR2 reads FQNEAQ (reference sequence). V lost 5 bases and J lost 6, with 7 bases in between. Data came from immunoSEQ multiplex PCR; TCRdb stores just in-frame clones and leaves some out. Among 130,000 to 150,000 clones listed, roughly 89% were seen once. This receptor was taken from an adult who received the AZD1222 COVID-19 vaccine. The rearrangement joins TRBV7-9 to TRBJ1-1; D is unclear. The sequences come from peripheral blood, collected 28 days after the second AZD1222 dose. CDR3 in amino acids: CASSLGSEAFF. In DNA, the CDR3 is TGTGCCAGCAGCCTGGGATCTGAAGCTTTCTTT.